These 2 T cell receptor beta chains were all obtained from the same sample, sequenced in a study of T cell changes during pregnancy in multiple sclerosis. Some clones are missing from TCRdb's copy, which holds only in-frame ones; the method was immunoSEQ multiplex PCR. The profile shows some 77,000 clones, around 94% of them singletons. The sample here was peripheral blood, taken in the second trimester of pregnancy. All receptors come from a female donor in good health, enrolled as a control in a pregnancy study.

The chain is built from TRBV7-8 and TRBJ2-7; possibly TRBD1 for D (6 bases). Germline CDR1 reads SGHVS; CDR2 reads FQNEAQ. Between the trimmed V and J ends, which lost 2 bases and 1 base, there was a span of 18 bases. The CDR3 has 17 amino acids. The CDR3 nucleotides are TGTGCCAGCAGCTTAATAGGCAGGGGCGCTTCTTCCTACGAGCAGTACTTC. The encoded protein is CASSLIGRGASSYEQYF.

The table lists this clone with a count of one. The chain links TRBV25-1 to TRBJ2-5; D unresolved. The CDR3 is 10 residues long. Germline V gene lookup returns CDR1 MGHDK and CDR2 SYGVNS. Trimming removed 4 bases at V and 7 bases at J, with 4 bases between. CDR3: CASSAVTQYF. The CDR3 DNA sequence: TGTGCCAGCAGTGCCGTGACCCAGTACTTC.